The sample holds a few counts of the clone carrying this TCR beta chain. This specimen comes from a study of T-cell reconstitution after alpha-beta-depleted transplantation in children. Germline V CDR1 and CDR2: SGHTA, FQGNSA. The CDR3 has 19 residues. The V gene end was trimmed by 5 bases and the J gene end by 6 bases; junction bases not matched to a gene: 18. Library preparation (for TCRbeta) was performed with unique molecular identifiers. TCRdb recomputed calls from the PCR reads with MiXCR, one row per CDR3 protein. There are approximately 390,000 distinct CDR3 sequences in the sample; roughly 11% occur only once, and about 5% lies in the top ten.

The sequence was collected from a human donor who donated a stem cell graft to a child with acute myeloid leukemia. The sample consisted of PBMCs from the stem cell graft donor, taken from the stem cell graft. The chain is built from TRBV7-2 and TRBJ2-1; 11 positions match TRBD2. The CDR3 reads CASSPRGSGGAGYVNEQFF. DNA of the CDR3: TGTGCCAGCAGCCCCCGCGGTAGCGGGGGGGCAGGTTACGTCAATGAGCAGTTCTTC.